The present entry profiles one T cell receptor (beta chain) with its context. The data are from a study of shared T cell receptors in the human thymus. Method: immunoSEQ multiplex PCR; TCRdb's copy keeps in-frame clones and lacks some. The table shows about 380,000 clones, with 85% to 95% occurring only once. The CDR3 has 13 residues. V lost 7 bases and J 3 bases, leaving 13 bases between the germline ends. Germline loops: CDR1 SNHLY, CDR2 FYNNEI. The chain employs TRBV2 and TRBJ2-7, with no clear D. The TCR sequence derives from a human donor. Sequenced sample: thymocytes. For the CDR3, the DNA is TGTGCCAGCACCAACCGGGCCGTCTACGAGCAGTACTTC. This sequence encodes CASTNRAVYEQYF.